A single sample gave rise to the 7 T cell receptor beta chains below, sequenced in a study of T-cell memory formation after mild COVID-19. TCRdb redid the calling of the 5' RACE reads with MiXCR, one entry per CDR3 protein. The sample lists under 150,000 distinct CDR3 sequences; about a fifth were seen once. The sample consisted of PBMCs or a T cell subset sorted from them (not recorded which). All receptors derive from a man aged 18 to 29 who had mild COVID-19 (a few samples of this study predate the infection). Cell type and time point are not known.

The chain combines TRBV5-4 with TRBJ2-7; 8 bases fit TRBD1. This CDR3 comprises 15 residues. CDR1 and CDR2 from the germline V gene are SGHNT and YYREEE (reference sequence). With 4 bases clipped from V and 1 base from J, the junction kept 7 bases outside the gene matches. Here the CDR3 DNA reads TGTGCCAGCAGCCCCAGGACAGGGAGATCCTACGAGCAGTACTTC. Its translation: CASSPRTGRSYEQYF.

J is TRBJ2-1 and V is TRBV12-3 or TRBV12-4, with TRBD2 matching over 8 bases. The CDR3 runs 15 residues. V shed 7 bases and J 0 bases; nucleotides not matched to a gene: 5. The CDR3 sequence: CASTLGTSSYNEQFF. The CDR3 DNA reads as TGTGCCAGCACGCTGGGGACTAGCTCCTACAATGAGCAGTTCTTC.

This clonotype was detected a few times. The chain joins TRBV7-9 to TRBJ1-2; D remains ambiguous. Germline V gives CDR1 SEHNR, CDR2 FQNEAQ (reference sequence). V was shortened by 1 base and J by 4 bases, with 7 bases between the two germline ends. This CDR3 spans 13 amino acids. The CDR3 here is CASSLGAAYGYTF. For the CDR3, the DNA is TGTGCCAGCAGCTTAGGGGCAGCCTATGGCTACACCTTC.

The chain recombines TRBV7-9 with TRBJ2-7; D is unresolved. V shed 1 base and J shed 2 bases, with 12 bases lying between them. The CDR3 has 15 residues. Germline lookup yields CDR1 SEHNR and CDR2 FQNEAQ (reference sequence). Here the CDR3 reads CASSLEIGRTYEQYF. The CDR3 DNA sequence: TGTGCCAGCAGCTTAGAGATCGGCAGAACCTACGAGCAGTACTTC.

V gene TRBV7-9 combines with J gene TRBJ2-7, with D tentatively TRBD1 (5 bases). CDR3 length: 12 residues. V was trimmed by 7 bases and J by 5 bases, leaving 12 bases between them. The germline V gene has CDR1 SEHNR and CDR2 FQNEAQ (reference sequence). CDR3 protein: CASTFRQNEQYF. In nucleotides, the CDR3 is TGTGCCAGCACCTTCCGACAGAACGAGCAGTACTTC.

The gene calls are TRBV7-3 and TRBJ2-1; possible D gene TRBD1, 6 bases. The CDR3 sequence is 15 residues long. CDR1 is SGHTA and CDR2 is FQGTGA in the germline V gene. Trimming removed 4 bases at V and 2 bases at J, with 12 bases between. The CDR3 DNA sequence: TGTGCCAGCAGCTCGTCAGGGGTCCCCTACAATGAGCAGTTCTTC. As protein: CASSSSGVPYNEQFF.

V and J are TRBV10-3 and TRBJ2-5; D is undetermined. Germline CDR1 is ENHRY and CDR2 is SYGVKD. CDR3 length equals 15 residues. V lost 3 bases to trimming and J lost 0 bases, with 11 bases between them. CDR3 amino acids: CAISEPTENQETQYF. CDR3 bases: TGTGCCATCAGTGAACCGACGGAGAACCAAGAGACCCAGTACTTC.